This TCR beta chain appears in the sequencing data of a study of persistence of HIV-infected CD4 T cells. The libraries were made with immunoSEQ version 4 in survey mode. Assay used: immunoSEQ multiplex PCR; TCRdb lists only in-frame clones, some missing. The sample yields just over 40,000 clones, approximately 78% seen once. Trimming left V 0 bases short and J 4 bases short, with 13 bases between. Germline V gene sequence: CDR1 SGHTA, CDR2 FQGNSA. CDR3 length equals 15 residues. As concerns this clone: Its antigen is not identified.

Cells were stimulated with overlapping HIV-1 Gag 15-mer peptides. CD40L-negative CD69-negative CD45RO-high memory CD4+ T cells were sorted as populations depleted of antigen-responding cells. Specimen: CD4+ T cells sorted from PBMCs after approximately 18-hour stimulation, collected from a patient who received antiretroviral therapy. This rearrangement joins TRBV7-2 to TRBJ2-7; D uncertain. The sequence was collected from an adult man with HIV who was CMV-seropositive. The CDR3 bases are TGTGCCAGCAGCTTAGCGCAAGGAACATTGTACGAGCAGTACTTC. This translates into CASSLAQGTLYEQYF.